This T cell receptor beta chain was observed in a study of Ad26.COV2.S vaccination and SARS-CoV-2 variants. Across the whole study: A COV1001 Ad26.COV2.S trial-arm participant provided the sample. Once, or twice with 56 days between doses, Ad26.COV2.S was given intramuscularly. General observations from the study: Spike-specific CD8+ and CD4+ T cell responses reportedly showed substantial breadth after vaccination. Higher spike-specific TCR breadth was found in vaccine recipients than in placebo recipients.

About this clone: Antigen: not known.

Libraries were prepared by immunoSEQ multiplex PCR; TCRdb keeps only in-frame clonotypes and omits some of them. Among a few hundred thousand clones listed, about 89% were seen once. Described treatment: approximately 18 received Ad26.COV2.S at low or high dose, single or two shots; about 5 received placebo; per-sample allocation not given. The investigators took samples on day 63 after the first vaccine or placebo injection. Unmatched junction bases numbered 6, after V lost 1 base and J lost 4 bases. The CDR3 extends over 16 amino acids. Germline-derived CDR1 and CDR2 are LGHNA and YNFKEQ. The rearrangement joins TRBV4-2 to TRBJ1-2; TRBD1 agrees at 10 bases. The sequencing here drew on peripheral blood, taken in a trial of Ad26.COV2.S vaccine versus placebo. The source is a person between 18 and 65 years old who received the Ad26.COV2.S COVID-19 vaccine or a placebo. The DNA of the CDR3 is TGTGCCAGCAGCCAAGGAGCAGGACAGGGGGGCTATGGCTACACCTTC. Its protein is CASSQGAGQGGYGYTF.